The 11 T cell receptor beta chains listed next were all sequenced from one sample in a study of T cells in Graves' hyperthyroidism and ophthalmopathy. Amplification of TCR beta CDR3 regions used RNA as the template. Carried out on the TCR CDR3, a first-round RT-PCR used the HTBI primer set. A single record per CDR3 protein comes from TCRdb applying MiXCR to the multiplex PCR reads. The table shows 550,000 to 650,000 distinct CDR3 sequences, with around 14% occurring only once. The sample consisted of blood. These TCRs come from a woman aged 25 to 39 with Graves' hyperthyroidism that later progressed to Graves' ophthalmopathy.

This clonotype was counted many times. The genes are TRBV7-2 and TRBJ2-5; 10 bases are shared with TRBD1. V lost 1 base, J lost 4 bases, and 9 bases stayed unmatched. The germline gives CDR1 SGHTA, CDR2 FQGNSA. The CDR3 consists of 17 residues. The CDR3 DNA sequence: TGTGCCAGCAGCTTAGTCTACGGACAGGGGGGGGGAGAGACCCAGTACTTC. Its translation is CASSLVYGQGGGETQYF. The full variable domain, completed using reference TRBV7-2 and TRBJ2-5, is GAGVSQSPSNKVTEKGKDVELRCDPISGHTALYWYRQSLGQGLEFLIYFQGNSAPDKSGLPSDRFSAERTGGSVSTLTIQRTQQEDSAVYLCASSLVYGQGGGETQYFGPGTRLLVL.

This clonotype was observed at least ten times. The rearrangement links TRBV20-1 to TRBJ2-3; 11 bases are a match to TRBD2. Germline trimming cut 6 bases from V and 6 bases from J; bases unmatched to any gene: 8. CDR1 is DFQATT and CDR2 is SNEGSKA in the germline V gene (reference sequence). CDR3 length equals 14 residues. CDR3 sequence reads: CSAVTSGSFDTQYF. CDR3 nucleotide sequence: TGCAGTGCCGTCACTAGCGGGAGTTTTGATACGCAGTATTTT.

This chain links TRBV7-2 with TRBJ2-2; D possibly corresponds to TRBD1 (5 bases). The ends were cut back, 2 bases at V and 4 bases at J, with 11 bases in the middle. CDR1 is SGHTA, CDR2 FQGNSA, per germline. This CDR3 spans 15 amino acids. CDR3 in amino acids: CASSLSRQPTGELFF. The CDR3 bases are TGTGCCAGCAGCTTATCGCGACAGCCCACCGGGGAGCTGTTTTTT. Together with reference TRBV7-2 and TRBJ2-2, the CDR3 gives the full variable domain: GAGVSQSPSNKVTEKGKDVELRCDPISGHTALYWYRQSLGQGLEFLIYFQGNSAPDKSGLPSDRFSAERTGGSVSTLTIQRTQQEDSAVYLCASSLSRQPTGELFFGEGSRLTVL.

This clonotype was seen many times. This chain links TRBV19 with TRBJ2-3; unclear D gene. The V and J ends lost 7 bases and 7 bases respectively, with 18 bases between them. The CDR3 is 14 residues long. CDR1 is LNHDA and CDR2 is SQIVND in the germline V gene (reference sequence). For the CDR3, the DNA is TGTGCCAGTACAATCGGCTACCTTTCTTATACGCAGTATTTT. This encodes CASTIGYLSYTQYF. Supplemented by reference TRBV19 and TRBJ2-3, the full variable domain reads DGGITQSPKYLFRKEGQNVTLSCEQNLNHDAMYWYRQDPGQGLRLIYYSQIVNDFQKGDIAEGYSVSREKKESFPLTVTSAQKNPTAFYLCASTIGYLSYTQYFGPGTRLTVL.

The chain links TRBV18 to TRBJ1-4, with TRBD1 identical over 8 bases. CDR1 and CDR2 from the germline V gene are KGHSH and LQKENI. V shed 5 bases, J shed 3 bases, and the junction held 5 bases outside the gene matches. The CDR3 length is 15 residues. CDR3 region: CASSTQGAPNEKLFF. CDR3 coding DNA: TGTGCCAGCTCAACTCAGGGGGCCCCTAATGAAAAACTGTTTTTT.

This clonotype was seen repeatedly, ten times or more. J is TRBJ2-2 and V is TRBV13; 9 bases agree with TRBD2. This CDR3 is 17 amino acids long. Looked up from germline, CDR1 is PRHDT and CDR2 is FYEKMQ (reference sequence). The J segment lost 2 bases and the V segment lost 6 bases, leaving 10 bases of the junction unmatched. The CDR3 region has the DNA TGTGCCAGCAGGCTAAACTTAGCGGGAGCAAACACCGGGGAGCTGTTTTTT. It yields the protein CASRLNLAGANTGELFF.

Many counts were recorded for this clonotype. V and J are TRBV11-3 and TRBJ2-1; a possible D gene is TRBD2 (6 bases). The length of the CDR3 is 15 residues. Germline V gene data show CDR1 as SGHNT and CDR2 as YENEEA. V was trimmed by 3 bases and J by 4 bases, leaving 13 bases between them. The CDR3 region is CASSLNGSPYNEQFF. The CDR3, as DNA: TGTGCCAGCAGCTTGAACGGGAGCCCTTACAATGAGCAGTTCTTC. Full variable domain (remainder filled in from reference TRBV11-3 and TRBJ2-1): EAGVVQSPRYKIIEKKQPVAFWCNPISGHNTLYWYLQNLGQGPELLIRYENEEAVDDSQLPKDRFSAERLKGVDSTLKIQPAELGDSAVYLCASSLNGSPYNEQFFGPGTRLTVL.

This clonotype has only a few counts. This chain links TRBV29-1 with TRBJ1-2, with 11 bases matching TRBD1. The CDR3 has 14 amino acids. Germline values: CDR1 SQVTM, CDR2 ANQGSEA. The V gene end was trimmed by 1 base and the J gene end by 6 bases; junction bases not matched to a gene: 4. The chain's CDR3 is CSVEGDRGGNGYTF. The CDR3 bases are TGCAGCGTTGAAGGGGACAGGGGGGGGAATGGCTACACCTTC.

This chain joins TRBV12-3 or TRBV12-4 and TRBJ1-5; 9 positions agree with TRBD1. With 7 bases clipped from V and 3 bases from J, the junction kept 7 bases outside the gene matches. CDR3 length equals 15 residues. The CDR3, as DNA: TGTGCCAGCACCGGGACAGGGTTTCCCAATCAGCCCCAGCATTTT. Amino acid sequence: CASTGTGFPNQPQHF.

This clonotype was found a few times. The DNA for the CDR3 is TGTGCCAGCAGTTTAATCTCCTCAGCCGAGCAGTACTTC. Translating it yields CASSLISSAEQYF. This chain links TRBV27 with TRBJ2-7; D not resolved. The V gene's germline CDR1 is MNHEY and CDR2 SMNVEV (reference sequence). CDR3 length: 13 residues. V was cut by 2 bases and J by 6 bases, with 11 bases left in between.

This clonotype was seen at least ten times. The chain employs TRBV29-1 and TRBJ1-4, with 8 nucleotides matching TRBD1. V dropped 8 bases and J dropped 2; count of bases not matched to a gene: 16. This CDR3 comprises 17 residues. CDR1 SQVTM and CDR2 ANQGSEA come from the germline V gene. Written as DNA, the CDR3 is TGCAGCCCTCTAGGACAGGGCCGGTCTGGTACTAATGAAAAACTGTTTTTT. It is translated as CSPLGQGRSGTNEKLFF.